Listed below are T cell receptor beta chains from one sample, sequenced in a study of cytotoxic CD8 clonotypes in ibrutinib-treated CLL. The data were produced by immunoSEQ multiplex PCR, yet TCRdb's version contains in-frame clones alone and is incomplete. The repertoire holds roughly 180,000 clones, approximately 72% seen once, with around 15% in the top ten. Sequenced material: PBMCs, taken after 24 months of ibrutinib treatment. These receptors all come from a human donor with chronic lymphocytic leukemia. Both conserved end residues are part of each CDR3. D genes are given only for firm matches. Expanded clones are given a class, and other clones once, few, many or no size at all.

DNA	CDR3	D	size	V	J
TGTGCCAGCAGTGAATGGGGTGAAGGTTCCTACGAGCAGTACTTC	CASSEWGEGSYEQYF	-	-	TRBV25-1	TRBJ2-7
TGCGCCAGCAGCCAAGGGGCGCTAATGAACACTGAAGCTTTCTTT	CASSQGALMNTEAFF	-	once	TRBV4-3	TRBJ1-1
TGTGCCAGCAGCTTGAGGGCCGGGTTTTATGAGCAGTTCTTC	CASSLRAGFYEQFF	-	-	TRBV5-5	TRBJ2-1
TGTGCCAGCAGTGCCCCGGGACAGGGGTCCTACAATGAGCAGTTCTTC	CASSAPGQGSYNEQFF	TRBD1	-	TRBV2	TRBJ2-1
TGTGCCAGCAGCCAAGTTGAATTGGAACTGGCCAAAAACATTCAGTACTTC	CASSQVELELAKNIQYF	-	-	TRBV4-2	TRBJ2-4
TGCGCCAGCAGCCCGAGACATACTAATGAAAAACTGTTTTTT	CASSPRHTNEKLFF	-	-	TRBV4-1	TRBJ1-4
TGTGCCAGCAGCTTTCGCCTCCTGCGGACAGCCCCCGGAAAAGATACGCAGTATTTT	CASSFRLLRTAPGKDTQYF	-	-	TRBV7-2	TRBJ2-3
TGTGCCAGCAGTTACCGGGAGGGGAAAAATGAGCAGTTCTTC	CASSYREGKNEQFF	TRBD2	-	TRBV6-5	TRBJ2-1
TGTGCCAGCAGCTTACTAAGACAGGAAGCCAGCTATGGCTACACCTTC	CASSLLRQEASYGYTF	-	few	TRBV7-6	TRBJ1-2
TGTGCCAGCAGGCCGCCCGGAGCGGGAGCCTACGAGCAGTACTTC	CASRPPGAGAYEQYF	TRBD2	few	TRBV28	TRBJ2-7
TGTGCCAGCAGTGACGACAGCTACGAGCAGTACTTC	CASSDDSYEQYF	-	-	TRBV6-4	TRBJ2-7
TGTGCCTGGAGTGTTCAGTCTAATCAGCCCCAGCATTTT	CAWSVQSNQPQHF	-	-	TRBV30	TRBJ1-5
TGTGCCTGGAGTTACCGGGACATTAACACTGAAGCTTTCTTT	CAWSYRDINTEAFF	-	once	TRBV30	TRBJ1-1
TGTGCCAGCAGTTCATTATTGGGTTACGAGCAGTACTTC	CASSSLLGYEQYF	-	-	TRBV28	TRBJ2-7
TGCGCCAGCAGTCAGCCGACAGTTTATCGGGAGCAGTACTTC	CASSQPTVYREQYF	-	once	TRBV23-1	TRBJ2-7
TGTGCCAGCAGCTTCACCCCGCTACTAGCGGGAGCGGGCAATGAGCAGTTCTTC	CASSFTPLLAGAGNEQFF	TRBD2	-	TRBV5-4	TRBJ2-1
TGCGCCAGCAGCTCAGGGGAGAGCACAGATACGCAGTATTTT	CASSSGESTDTQYF	-	-	TRBV5-1	TRBJ2-3
TGCGCCAGCAGAGAGGGACTAGCGGGGCCCTACGAGCAGTACTTC	CASREGLAGPYEQYF	TRBD2	few	TRBV10-1	TRBJ2-7
TGTGCCAGCAGTTTAGCAGGGTATGAAAAACTGTTTTTT	CASSLAGYEKLFF	-	few	TRBV27	TRBJ1-4
TGTGCCAGCAGCTTAGCGGGTAGCGGGAGCCACGAGCAGTACTTC	CASSLAGSGSHEQYF	TRBD2	-	TRBV7-2	TRBJ2-7
TGTGCCAGTAGTAGACAGGGGGGCACTGAAGCTTTCTTT	CASSRQGGTEAFF	TRBD1	-	TRBV19	TRBJ1-1
TGCGCCAGCAGCCGAAGGACAGGGGCCTCCTACGAGCAGTACTTC	CASSRRTGASYEQYF	TRBD1	-	TRBV4-3	TRBJ2-7
TGTGCCAGCAGTGAATACGGGTTGGATGGCTACACCTTC	CASSEYGLDGYTF	-	-	TRBV6-1	TRBJ1-2
TGTGCCAGCAGCTTCGCGACTAGCGGGATAAGCACAGATACGCAGTATTTT	CASSFATSGISTDTQYF	TRBD2	-	TRBV5-8	TRBJ2-3
TGTGCCAGCAGCCCGGGACACACGGTTTCCTATGGCTACACCTTC	CASSPGHTVSYGYTF	-	-	TRBV7-2	TRBJ1-2
TGTGCCAGCAGCACCCAGGGACCGAGATGCCTAGCCAAAAACATTCAGTACTTC	CASSTQGPRCLAKNIQYF	-	-	TRBV21-1	TRBJ2-4
TGTGCCAGCAGCCCCGACAGGGGTTCGTCCTACGAGCAGTACTTC	CASSPDRGSSYEQYF	TRBD1	-	TRBV2	TRBJ2-7
TGTGCCAGCGGGCTGGCGGGAGCCATCTACGAGCAGTACTTC	CASGLAGAIYEQYF	TRBD2	-	TRBV27	TRBJ2-7
TGTGCCTGCACAACGGGAGGGGCTGGGGCCAACGTCCTGACTTTC	CACTTGGAGANVLTF	TRBD2	-	TRBV30	TRBJ2-6
TGCGCCAGCAGTGGGAGGGATGAGCAGTTCTTC	CASSGRDEQFF	-	-	TRBV10-1	TRBJ2-1
TGCGCCAGCAGCTTGGTGTCGGCTAGCGGATACGAGCAGTACTTC	CASSLVSASGYEQYF	TRBD2	-	TRBV5-1	TRBJ2-7
TGTGCCAGCAGTGTGGGGCAGGCAAGCTCCTACGAGCAGTACTTC	CASSVGQASSYEQYF	-	-	TRBV6-5	TRBJ2-7
TGTGCCAGTACTAATCGGGACCGCTCGAACACCGGGGAGCTGTTTTTT	CASTNRDRSNTGELFF	-	-	TRBV25-1	TRBJ2-2
TGTGCCAGCAGACGTCCGGGACTAGCGGGAGAGCTAGAGACCCAGTACTTC	CASRRPGLAGELETQYF	TRBD2	-	TRBV7-8	TRBJ2-5
TGTGCCAGCAGCTTAGGCAGAAACACTGAAGCTTTCTTT	CASSLGRNTEAFF	-	-	TRBV7-8	TRBJ1-1
TGCGCCAGCAGGGGACAGGAGTCCTACGAGCAGTACTTC	CASRGQESYEQYF	TRBD1	-	TRBV5-1	TRBJ2-7
TGCGCCAGCAGCCAACAGAGCGGCTCCTCCTACAATGAGCAGTTCTTC	CASSQQSGSSYNEQFF	-	-	TRBV4-1	TRBJ2-1
TGTGCCAGCATTAAACAGGCCACCTACGAGCAGTACTTC	CASIKQATYEQYF	-	few	TRBV6-5	TRBJ2-7
TGTGCCAGCAGCACAGCGGGAGGCTGGACCAATGAGCAGTTCTTC	CASSTAGGWTNEQFF	TRBD2	-	TRBV13	TRBJ2-1
TGTGCCAGCGGGAGTATTGCCTACGAGCAGTACTTC	CASGSIAYEQYF	-	few	TRBV11-2	TRBJ2-7
TGTGCCAGCAGTTTACTTAAAGGCCAAGAGACCCAGTACTTC	CASSLLKGQETQYF	-	few	TRBV27	TRBJ2-5
TGTGCCAGTAAATCAGGGATCGCCGGGGAGCTGTTTTTT	CASKSGIAGELFF	-	-	TRBV27	TRBJ2-2
TGTGCCAGCAGCTTTACGGGTGGCAGCACTGAAGCTTTCTTT	CASSFTGGSTEAFF	-	-	TRBV7-9	TRBJ1-1
TGCGCCAGCAGCCAAGAGGAGAATCAGCCCCAGCATTTT	CASSQEENQPQHF	-	-	TRBV4-3	TRBJ1-5
TGTGCCAGCATCACGCTAGGGGAAGCTTTCTTT	CASITLGEAFF	-	-	TRBV6-5	TRBJ1-1
TGTGCCAGTAGTACCGCCGGGACAGCCTACAATGAGCAGTTCTTC	CASSTAGTAYNEQFF	TRBD1	few	TRBV19	TRBJ2-1
TGTGCCAGCAGCATCTCAGAACAGGGGCGCGAGCAGTACTTC	CASSISEQGREQYF	TRBD1	-	TRBV5-4	TRBJ2-7
TGTGCCAGCAGCTTAGTCGGAAAAAGCTCCTACAATGAGCAGTTCTTC	CASSLVGKSSYNEQFF	-	-	TRBV13	TRBJ2-1
TGTGCCAGCAGACGTAGTAGTGCACTAGCGGATTCCTACGAGCAGTACTTC	CASRRSSALADSYEQYF	TRBD2	-	TRBV5-4	TRBJ2-7
TGTGCCAGCAGCTCCCGTACAGAGTTTAACTATGGCTACACCTTC	CASSSRTEFNYGYTF	-	-	TRBV7-9	TRBJ1-2
TGTGCCTGGAATCCCGACGGACAGGGCTCCGAGCAGTACTTC	CAWNPDGQGSEQYF	TRBD1	few	TRBV30	TRBJ2-7
TGCGCCAGCAGCCACGAGACTAGCGGGATCGACGAGCAGTACTTC	CASSHETSGIDEQYF	TRBD2	-	TRBV5-1	TRBJ2-7
TGTGCCAGCAGTTTGGGACAGGGGGCCACCCAAGGCGAAAAACTGTTTTTT	CASSLGQGATQGEKLFF	TRBD1	-	TRBV27	TRBJ1-4
TGTGCCAGCAGCCAAGAGGGGATACGGGGGAATGAGCAGTTCTTC	CASSQEGIRGNEQFF	-	-	TRBV4-2	TRBJ2-1